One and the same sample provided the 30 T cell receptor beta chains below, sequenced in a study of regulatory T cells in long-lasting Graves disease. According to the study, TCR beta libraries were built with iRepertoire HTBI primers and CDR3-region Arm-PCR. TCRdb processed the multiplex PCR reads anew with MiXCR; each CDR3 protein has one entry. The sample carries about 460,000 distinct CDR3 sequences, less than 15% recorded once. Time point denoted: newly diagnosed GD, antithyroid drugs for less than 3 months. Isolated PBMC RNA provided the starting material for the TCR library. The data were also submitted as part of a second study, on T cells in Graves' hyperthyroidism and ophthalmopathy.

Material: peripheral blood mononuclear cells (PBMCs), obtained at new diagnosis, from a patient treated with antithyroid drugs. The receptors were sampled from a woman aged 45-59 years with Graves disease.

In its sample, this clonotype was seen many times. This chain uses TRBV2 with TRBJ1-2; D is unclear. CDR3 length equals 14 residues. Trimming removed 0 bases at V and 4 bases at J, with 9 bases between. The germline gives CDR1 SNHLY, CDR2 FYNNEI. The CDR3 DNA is TGTGCCAGCAGTGAAGCGCTTCTAGGCTATGGCTACACCTTC. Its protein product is CASSEALLGYGYTF.

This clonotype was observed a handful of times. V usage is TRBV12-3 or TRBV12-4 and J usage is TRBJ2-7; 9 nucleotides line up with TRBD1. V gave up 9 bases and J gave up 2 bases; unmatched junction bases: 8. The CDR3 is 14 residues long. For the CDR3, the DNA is TGTGCCAGTAAATTACAGGGGGCGCCCTACGAGCAGTACTTC. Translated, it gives CASKLQGAPYEQYF.

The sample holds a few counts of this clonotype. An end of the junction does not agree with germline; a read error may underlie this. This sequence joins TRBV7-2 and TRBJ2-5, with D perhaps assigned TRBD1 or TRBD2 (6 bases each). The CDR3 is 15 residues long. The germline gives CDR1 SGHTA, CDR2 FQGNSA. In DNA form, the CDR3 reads TGTGCCGGCAGCCAGGGGCCGGGGGCCCAAGAGACCCAGTACTTC. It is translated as CAGSQGPGAQETQYF.

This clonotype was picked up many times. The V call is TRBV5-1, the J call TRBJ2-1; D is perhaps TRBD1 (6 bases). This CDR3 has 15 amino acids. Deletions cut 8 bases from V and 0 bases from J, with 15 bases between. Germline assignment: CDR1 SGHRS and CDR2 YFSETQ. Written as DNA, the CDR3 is TGCGCCAGTTACAGGGTAGGGACCTCCTACAATGAGCAGTTCTTC. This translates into CASYRVGTSYNEQFF.

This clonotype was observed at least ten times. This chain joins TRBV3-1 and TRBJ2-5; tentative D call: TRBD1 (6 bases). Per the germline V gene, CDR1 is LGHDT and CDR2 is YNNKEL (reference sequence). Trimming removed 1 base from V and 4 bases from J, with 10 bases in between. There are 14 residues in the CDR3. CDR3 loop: CASSQVRGSETQYF. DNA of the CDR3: TGTGCCAGCAGCCAAGTCAGGGGCTCAGAGACCCAGTACTTC.

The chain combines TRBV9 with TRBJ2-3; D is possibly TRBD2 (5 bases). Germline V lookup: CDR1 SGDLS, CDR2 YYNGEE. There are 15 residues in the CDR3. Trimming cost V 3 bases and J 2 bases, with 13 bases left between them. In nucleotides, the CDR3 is TGTGCCAGCAGCGCAACGGACTCAAACACAGATACGCAGTATTTT. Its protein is CASSATDSNTDTQYF.

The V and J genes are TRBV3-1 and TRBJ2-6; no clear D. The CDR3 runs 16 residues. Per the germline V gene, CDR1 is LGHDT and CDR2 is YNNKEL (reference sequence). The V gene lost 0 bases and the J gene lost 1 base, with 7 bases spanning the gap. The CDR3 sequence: CASSQDRVSGANVLTF. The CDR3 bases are TGTGCCAGCAGCCAAGATAGGGTTTCTGGGGCCAACGTCCTGACTTTC.

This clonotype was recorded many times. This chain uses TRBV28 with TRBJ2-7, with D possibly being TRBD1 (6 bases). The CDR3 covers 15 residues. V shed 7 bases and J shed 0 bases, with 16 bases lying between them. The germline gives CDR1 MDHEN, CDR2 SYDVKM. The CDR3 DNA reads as TGTGCCAGCAAAGGGTGGGGGCTAACCTCCTACGAGCAGTACTTC. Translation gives CASKGWGLTSYEQYF.

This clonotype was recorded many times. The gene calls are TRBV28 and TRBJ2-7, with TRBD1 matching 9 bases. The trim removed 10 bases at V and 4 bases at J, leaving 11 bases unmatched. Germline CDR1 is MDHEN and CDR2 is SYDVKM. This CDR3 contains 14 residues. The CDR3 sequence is CAIQPGTGRYEQYF. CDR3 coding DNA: TGTGCCATCCAACCCGGGACAGGGAGGTACGAGCAGTACTTC.

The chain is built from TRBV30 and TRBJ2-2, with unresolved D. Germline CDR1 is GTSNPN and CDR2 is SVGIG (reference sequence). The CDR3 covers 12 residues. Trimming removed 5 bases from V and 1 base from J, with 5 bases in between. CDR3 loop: CAWGENTGELFF. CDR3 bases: TGTGCCTGGGGTGAGAACACCGGGGAGCTGTTTTTT.

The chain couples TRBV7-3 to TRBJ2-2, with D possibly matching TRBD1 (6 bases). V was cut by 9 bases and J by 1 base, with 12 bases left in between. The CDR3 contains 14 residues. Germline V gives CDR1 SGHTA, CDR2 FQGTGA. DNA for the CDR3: TGTGCCAGTACCGGGACAAAGAACACCGGGGAGCTGTTTTTT. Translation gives CASTGTKNTGELFF.

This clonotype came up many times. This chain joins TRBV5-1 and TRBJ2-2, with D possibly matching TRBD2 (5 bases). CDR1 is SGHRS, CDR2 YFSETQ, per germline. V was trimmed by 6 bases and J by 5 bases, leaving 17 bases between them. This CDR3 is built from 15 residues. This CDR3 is CASTKLAQETGELFF. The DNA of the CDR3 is TGCGCCAGCACCAAGTTAGCGCAAGAGACCGGGGAGCTGTTTTTT.

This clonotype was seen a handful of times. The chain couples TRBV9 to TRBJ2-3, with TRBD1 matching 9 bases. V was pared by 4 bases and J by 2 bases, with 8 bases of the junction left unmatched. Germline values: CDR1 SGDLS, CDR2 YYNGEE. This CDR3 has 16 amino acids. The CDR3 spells CASSQGQGTATDTQYF. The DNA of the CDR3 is TGTGCCAGCAGCCAAGGACAGGGGACCGCCACAGATACGCAGTATTTT.

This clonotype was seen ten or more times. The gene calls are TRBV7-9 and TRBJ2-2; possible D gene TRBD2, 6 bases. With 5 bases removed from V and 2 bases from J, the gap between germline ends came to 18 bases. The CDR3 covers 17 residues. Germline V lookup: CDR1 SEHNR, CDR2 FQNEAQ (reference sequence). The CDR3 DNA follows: TGTGCCAGCAGCGACAACCCGGGACTGACAAACACCGGGGAGCTGTTTTTT. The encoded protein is CASSDNPGLTNTGELFF. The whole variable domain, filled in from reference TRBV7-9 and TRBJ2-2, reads DTGVSQNPRHKITKRGQNVTFRCDPISEHNRLYWYRQTLGQGPEFLTYFQNEAQLEKSRLLSDRFSAERPKGSFSTLEIQRTEQGDSAMYLCASSDNPGLTNTGELFFGEGSRLTVL.

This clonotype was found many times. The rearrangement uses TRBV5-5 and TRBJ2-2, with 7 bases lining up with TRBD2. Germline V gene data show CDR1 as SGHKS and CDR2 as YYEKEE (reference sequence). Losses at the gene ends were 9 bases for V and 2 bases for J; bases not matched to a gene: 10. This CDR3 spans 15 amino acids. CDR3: CATKTGTTNTGELFF. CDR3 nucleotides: TGTGCCACCAAGACCGGGACTACCAACACCGGGGAGCTGTTTTTT. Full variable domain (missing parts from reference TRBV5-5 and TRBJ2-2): DAGVTQSPTHLIKTRGQQVTLRCSPISGHKSVSWYQQVLGQGPQFIFQYYEKEERGRGNFPDRFSARQFPNYSSELNVNALLLGDSALYLCATKTGTTNTGELFFGEGSRLTVL.

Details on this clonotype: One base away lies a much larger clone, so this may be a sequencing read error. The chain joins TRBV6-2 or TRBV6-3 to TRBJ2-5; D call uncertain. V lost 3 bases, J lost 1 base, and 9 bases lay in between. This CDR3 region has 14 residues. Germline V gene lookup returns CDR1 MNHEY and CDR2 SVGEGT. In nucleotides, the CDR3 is TGTGCCAGCAGTTATAGTGGTATCCAAGAGACCCAGTACTTC. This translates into CASSYSGIQETQYF.

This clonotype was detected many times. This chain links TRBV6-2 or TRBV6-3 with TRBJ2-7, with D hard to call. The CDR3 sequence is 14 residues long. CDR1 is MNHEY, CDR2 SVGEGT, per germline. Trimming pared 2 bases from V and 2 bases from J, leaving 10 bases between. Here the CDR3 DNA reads TGTGCCAGCAGTTACGTGGCGGTAACCTACGAGCAGTACTTC. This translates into CASSYVAVTYEQYF.

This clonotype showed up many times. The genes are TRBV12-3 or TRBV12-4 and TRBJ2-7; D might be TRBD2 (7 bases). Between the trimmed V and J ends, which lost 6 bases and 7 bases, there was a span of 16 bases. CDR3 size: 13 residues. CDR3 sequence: CASRKGGAWEQYF. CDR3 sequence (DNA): TGTGCCAGCAGAAAAGGGGGGGCTTGGGAGCAGTACTTC.

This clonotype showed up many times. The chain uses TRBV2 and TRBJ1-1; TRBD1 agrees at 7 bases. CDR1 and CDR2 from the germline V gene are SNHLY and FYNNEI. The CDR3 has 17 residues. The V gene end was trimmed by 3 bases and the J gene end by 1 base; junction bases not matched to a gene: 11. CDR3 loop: CASSEDTRQGTNTEAFF. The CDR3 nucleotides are TGTGCCAGCAGTGAGGATACCCGACAGGGAACGAACACTGAAGCTTTCTTT.

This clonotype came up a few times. The CDR3 sequence is CASRTREEQFF. CDR3 nucleotide sequence: TGTGCCAGCCGCACTAGGGAGGAGCAGTTCTTC. This sequence joins TRBV6-1 and TRBJ2-1, with D perhaps TRBD2 (5 bases). Germline V gene lookup returns CDR1 MNHNS and CDR2 SASEGT. This CDR3 comprises 11 residues. V lost 8 bases, J lost 10 bases, and 12 bases lay in between.

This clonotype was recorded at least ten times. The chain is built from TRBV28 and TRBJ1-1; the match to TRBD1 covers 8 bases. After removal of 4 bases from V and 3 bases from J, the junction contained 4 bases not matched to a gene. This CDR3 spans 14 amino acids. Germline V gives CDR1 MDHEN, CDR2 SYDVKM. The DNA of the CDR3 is TGTGCCAGCAGTTCCCCGACAGGGGACACTGAAGCTTTCTTT. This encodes CASSSPTGDTEAFF.

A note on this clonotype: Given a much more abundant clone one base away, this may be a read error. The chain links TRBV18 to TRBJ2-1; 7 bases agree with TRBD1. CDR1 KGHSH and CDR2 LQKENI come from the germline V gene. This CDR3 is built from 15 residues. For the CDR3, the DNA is TGTGTCAGCTCACCACGGGGACAGTCCTACAATGAGCAGTTCTTC. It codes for CVSSPRGQSYNEQFF.

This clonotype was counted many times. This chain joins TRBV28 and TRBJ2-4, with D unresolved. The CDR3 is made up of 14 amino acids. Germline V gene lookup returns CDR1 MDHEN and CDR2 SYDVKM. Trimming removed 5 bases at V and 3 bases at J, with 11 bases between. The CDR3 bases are TGTGCCAGCAGTGATAACCAGAGCAAAAACATTCAGTACTTC. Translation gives CASSDNQSKNIQYF.

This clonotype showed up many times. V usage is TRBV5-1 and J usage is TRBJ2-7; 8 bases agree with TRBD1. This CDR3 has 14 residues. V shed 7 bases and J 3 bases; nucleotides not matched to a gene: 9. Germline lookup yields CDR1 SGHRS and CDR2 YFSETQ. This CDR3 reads CASGLTGGGYEQYF. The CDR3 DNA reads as TGCGCCAGCGGATTAACAGGGGGTGGCTACGAGCAGTACTTC.

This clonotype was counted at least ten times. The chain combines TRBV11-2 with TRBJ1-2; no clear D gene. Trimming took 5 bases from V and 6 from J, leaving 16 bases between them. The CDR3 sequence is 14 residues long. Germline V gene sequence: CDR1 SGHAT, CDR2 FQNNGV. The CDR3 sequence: CASSPRGISDGYTF. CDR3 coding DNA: TGTGCCAGCAGCCCGCGCGGTATCTCTGATGGCTACACCTTC.

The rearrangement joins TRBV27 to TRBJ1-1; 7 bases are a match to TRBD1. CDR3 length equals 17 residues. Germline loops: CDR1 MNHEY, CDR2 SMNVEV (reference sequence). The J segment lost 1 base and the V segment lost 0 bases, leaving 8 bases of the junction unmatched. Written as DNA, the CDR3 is TGTGCCAGCAGTTTATCGGCAGGGGGGCTGGGGAACACTGAAGCTTTCTTT. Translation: CASSLSAGGLGNTEAFF.

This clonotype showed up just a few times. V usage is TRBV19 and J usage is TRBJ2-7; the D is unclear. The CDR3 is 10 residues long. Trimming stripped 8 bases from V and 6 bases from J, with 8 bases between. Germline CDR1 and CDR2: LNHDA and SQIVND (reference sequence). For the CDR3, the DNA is TGTGCCAGTTTAGTTCTCGAGCAGTACTTC. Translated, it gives CASLVLEQYF.

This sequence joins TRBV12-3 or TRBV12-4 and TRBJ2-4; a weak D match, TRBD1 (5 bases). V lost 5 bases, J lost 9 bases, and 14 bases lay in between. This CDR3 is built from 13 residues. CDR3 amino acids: CASSSCQGCIQYF. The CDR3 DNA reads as TGTGCCAGCAGTAGTTGTCAGGGATGCATTCAGTACTTC.

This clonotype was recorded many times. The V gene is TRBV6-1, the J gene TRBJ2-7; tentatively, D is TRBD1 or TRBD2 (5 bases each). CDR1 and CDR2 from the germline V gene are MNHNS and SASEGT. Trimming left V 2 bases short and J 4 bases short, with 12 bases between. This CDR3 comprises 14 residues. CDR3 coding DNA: TGTGCCAGCAGTGAAATGGGGGTAGGGTACGAGCAGTACTTC. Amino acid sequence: CASSEMGVGYEQYF.

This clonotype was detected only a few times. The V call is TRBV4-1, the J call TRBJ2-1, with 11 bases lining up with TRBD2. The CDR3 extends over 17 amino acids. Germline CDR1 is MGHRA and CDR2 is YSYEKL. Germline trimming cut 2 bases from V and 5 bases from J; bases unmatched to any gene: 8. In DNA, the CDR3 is TGCGCCAGCAGCCAAAGGCTAGCGGGAGGCCTGAACAATGAGCAGTTCTTC. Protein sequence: CASSQRLAGGLNNEQFF.